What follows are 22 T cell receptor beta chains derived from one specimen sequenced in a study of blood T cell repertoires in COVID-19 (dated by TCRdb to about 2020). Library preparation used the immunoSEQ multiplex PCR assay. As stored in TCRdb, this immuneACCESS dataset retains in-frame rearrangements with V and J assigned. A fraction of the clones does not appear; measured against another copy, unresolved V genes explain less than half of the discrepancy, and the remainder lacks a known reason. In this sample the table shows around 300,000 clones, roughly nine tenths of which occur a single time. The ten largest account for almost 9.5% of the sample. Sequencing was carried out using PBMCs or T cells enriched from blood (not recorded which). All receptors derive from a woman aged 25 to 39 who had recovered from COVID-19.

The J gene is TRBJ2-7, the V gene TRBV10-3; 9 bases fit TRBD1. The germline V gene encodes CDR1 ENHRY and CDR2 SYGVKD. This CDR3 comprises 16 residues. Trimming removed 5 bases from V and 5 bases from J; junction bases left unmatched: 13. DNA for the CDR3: TGTGCCATCAGTCCCTTTCTTGACAGGGGGTTGCACGAGCAGTACTTC. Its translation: CAISPFLDRGLHEQYF.

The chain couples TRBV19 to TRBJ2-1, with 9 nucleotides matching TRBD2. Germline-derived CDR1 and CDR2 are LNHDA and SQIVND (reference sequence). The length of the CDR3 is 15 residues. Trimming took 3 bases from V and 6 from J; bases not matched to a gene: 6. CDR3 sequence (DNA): TGTGCCAGTAGTATTGGCGGGAGGGCCTTCAATGAGCAGTTCTTC. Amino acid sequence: CASSIGGRAFNEQFF.

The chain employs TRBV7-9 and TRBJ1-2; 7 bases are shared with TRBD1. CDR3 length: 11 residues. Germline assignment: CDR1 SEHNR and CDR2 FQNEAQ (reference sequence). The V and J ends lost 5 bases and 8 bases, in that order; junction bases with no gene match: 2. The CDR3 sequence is CASSLDRGYTF. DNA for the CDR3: TGTGCCAGCAGCCTGGACAGGGGCTACACCTTC.

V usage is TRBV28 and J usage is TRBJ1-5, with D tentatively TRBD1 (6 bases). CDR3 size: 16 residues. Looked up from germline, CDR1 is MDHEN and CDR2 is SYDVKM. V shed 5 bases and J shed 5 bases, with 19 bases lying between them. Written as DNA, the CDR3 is TGTGCCAGCAGTCCAACAGGAACAGGGATACATCAGCCCCAGCATTTT. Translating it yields CASSPTGTGIHQPQHF.

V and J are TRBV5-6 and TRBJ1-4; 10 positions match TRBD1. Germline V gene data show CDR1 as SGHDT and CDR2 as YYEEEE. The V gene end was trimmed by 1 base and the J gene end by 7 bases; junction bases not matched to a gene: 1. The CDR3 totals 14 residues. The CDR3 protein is CASSLRDRGEKLFF. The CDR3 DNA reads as TGTGCCAGCAGCTTGAGGGACAGGGGTGAAAAACTGTTTTTT. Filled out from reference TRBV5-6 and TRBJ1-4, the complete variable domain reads DAGVTQSPTHLIKTRGQQVTLRCSPKSGHDTVSWYQQALGQGPQFIFQYYEEEERQRGNFPDRFSGHQFPNYSSELNVNALLLGDSALYLCASSLRDRGEKLFFGSGTQLSVL.

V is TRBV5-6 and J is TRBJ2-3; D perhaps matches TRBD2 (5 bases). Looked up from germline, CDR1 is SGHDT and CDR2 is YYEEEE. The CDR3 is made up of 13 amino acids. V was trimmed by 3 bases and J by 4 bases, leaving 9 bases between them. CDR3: CASSYTRPDTQYF. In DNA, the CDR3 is TGTGCCAGCAGCTACACTAGGCCAGATACGCAGTATTTT.

The CDR3 DNA reads TGTGCCAGCAGGGACAGGGGGCTTGAGGAGACCCAGTACTTC. Translation gives CASRDRGLEETQYF. This rearrangement joins TRBV6-5 to TRBJ2-5, with 11 bases lining up with TRBD1. J lost 5 bases, V lost 6 bases, and 5 bases had no gene match. Germline V gives CDR1 MNHEY, CDR2 SVGAGI. This CDR3 comprises 14 residues.

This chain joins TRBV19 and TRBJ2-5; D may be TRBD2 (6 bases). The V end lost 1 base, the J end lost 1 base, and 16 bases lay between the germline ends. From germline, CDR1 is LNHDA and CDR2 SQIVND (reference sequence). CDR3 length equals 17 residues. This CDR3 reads CASSIVGPSAIQETQYF. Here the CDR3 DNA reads TGTGCCAGTAGTATAGTTGGGCCTAGCGCCATCCAAGAGACCCAGTACTTC. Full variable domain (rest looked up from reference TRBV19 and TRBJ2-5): DGGITQSPKYLFRKEGQNVTLSCEQNLNHDAMYWYRQDPGQGLRLIYYSQIVNDFQKGDIAEGYSVSREKKESFPLTVTSAQKNPTAFYLCASSIVGPSAIQETQYFGPGTRLLVL.

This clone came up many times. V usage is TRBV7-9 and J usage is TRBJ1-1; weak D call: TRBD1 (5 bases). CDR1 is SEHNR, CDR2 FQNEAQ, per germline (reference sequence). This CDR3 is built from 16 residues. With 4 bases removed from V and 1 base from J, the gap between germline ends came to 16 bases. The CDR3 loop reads CASSSQETVPNTEAFF. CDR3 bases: TGTGCCAGCAGCTCCCAAGAGACAGTACCGAACACTGAAGCTTTCTTT.

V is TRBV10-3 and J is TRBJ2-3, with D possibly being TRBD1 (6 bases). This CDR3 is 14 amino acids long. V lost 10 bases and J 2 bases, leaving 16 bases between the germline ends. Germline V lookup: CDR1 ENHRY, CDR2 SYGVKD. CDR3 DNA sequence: TGTGCCACTCAACAGGGAGAGACCACAGATACGCAGTATTTT. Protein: CATQQGETTDTQYF.

CDR3 residues: CASSLGTSGQETQYF. In DNA, the CDR3 is TGTGCCAGCAGCCTTGGGACTAGCGGACAAGAGACCCAGTACTTC. The V gene is TRBV21-1, the J gene TRBJ2-5; the D call TRBD2 from the table was never checked on the DNA. TRBV21-1 is an annotated pseudogene. The CDR3 has 15 amino acids.

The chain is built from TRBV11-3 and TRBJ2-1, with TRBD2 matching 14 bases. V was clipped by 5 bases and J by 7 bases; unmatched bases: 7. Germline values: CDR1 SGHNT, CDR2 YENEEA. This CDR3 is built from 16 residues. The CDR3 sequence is CASSHSTSGGENEQFF. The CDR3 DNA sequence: TGTGCCAGCAGCCACTCGACTAGCGGGGGGGAGAATGAGCAGTTCTTC.

CDR3 protein: CASSSRGQGANVLTF. The CDR3 DNA is TGTGCCAGTAGTTCGAGGGGGCAGGGGGCCAACGTCCTGACTTTC. The V call is TRBV19, the J call TRBJ2-6, with 7 bases lining up with TRBD1. Trimming took 5 bases from V and 4 from J; bases not matched to a gene: 5. There are 15 residues in the CDR3. Looked up from germline, CDR1 is LNHDA and CDR2 is SQIVND (reference sequence).

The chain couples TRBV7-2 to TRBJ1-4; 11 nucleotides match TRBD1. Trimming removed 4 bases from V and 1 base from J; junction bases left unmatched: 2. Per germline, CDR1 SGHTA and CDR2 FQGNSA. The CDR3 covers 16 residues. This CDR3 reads CASSSGQGVTNEKLFF. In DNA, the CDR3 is TGTGCCAGCAGCTCGGGACAGGGGGTAACTAATGAAAAACTGTTTTTT.

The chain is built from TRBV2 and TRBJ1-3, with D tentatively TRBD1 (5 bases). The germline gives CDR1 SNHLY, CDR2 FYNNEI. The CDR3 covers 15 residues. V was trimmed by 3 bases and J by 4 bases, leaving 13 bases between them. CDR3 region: CASSEDIYSGNTIYF. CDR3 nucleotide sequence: TGTGCCAGCAGTGAGGACATTTACTCGGGAAACACCATATATTTT.

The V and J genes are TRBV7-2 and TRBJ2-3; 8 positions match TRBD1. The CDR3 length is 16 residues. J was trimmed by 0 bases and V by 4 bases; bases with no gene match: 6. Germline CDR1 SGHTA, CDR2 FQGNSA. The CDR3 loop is CASSWTGFMSTDTQYF. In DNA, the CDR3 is TGTGCCAGCAGCTGGACAGGGTTCATGAGCACAGATACGCAGTATTTT.

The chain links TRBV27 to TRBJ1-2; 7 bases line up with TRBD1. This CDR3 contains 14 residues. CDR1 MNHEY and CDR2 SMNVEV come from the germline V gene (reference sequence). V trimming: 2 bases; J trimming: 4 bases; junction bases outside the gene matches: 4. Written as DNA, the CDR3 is TGTGCCAGCAGTTTAAAGGGGGCCCCCTATGGCTACACCTTC. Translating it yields CASSLKGAPYGYTF.

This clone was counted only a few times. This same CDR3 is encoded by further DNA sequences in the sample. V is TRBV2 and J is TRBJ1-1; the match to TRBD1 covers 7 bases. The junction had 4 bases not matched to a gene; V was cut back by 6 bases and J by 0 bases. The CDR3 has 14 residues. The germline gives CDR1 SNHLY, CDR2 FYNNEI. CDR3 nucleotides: TGTGCCAGCAGGGGGGGACAGTTGAACACTGAAGCTTTCTTT. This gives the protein CASRGGQLNTEAFF.

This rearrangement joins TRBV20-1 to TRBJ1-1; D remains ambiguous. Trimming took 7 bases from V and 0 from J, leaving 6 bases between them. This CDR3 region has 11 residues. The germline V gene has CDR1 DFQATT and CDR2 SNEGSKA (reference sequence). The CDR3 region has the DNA TGCAGTGGAGAAGTGAACACTGAAGCTTTCTTT. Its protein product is CSGEVNTEAFF.

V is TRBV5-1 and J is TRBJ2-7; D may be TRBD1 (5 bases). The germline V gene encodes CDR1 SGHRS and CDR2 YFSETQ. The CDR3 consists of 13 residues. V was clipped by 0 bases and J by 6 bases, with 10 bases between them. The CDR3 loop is CASSLVGRGEQYF. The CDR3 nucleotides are TGCGCCAGCAGCTTGGTTGGTAGGGGCGAGCAGTACTTC. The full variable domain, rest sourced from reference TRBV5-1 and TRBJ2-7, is KAGVTQTPRYLIKTRGQQVTLSCSPISGHRSVSWYQQTPGQGLQFLFEYFSETQRNKGNFPGRFSGRQFSNSRSEMNVSTLELGDSALYLCASSLVGRGEQYFGPGTRLTVT.

The CDR3 DNA follows: TGTGCCAGCAGGGCGGGACTAAGCTCTGGAAACACCATATATTTT. Translating it yields CASRAGLSSGNTIYF. The chain has TRBV9 and TRBJ1-3; D is perhaps TRBD1 (5 bases). The CDR3 totals 15 residues. The germline CDR1 and CDR2 sequences are SGDLS and YYNGEE. The V and J ends lost 5 bases and 0 bases respectively, with 12 bases between them.

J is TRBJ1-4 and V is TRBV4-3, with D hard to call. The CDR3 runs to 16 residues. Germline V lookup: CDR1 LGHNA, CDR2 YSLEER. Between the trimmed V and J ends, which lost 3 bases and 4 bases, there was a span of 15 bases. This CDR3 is CASSHVGGGNNEKLFF. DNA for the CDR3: TGCGCCAGCAGCCATGTGGGAGGAGGGAATAATGAAAAACTGTTTTTT.